Listed here are 31 T cell receptor beta chains from one sample, sequenced in a study of blood T cell repertoires in COVID-19. Profiled with immunoSEQ multiplex PCR; TCRdb holds only in-frame clones, not every one. Altogether 120,000 to 150,000 clones are present, more than 70% being singletons, with the ten largest covering roughly a tenth. The specimen sequenced was peripheral blood. These receptors all come from a man over 45 with active or convalescent COVID-19.

The chain combines TRBV3-1 (or the pseudogene TRBV3-2) with TRBJ1-5; D is perhaps TRBD1 (6 bases). The CDR3 extends over 14 amino acids. V was clipped by 2 bases and J by 4 bases, with 9 bases between them. Germline CDR1 is LGHDT and CDR2 is YNNKEL (reference sequence). The CDR3 DNA is TGTGCCAGCAGCCAACGGACAGAGAATCAGCCCCAGCATTTT. It yields the protein CASSQRTENQPQHF.

V and J are TRBV3-1 (or the pseudogene TRBV3-2) and TRBJ2-5; unclear D gene. The V end was cut by 2 bases, the J end by 4 bases, with 8 bases between. The length of the CDR3 is 13 residues. CDR1 is LGHDT, CDR2 YNNKEL, per germline (reference sequence). As DNA, the CDR3 is TGTGCCAGCAGCCAATCAATAGCAGAGACCCAGTACTTC. Amino acids: CASSQSIAETQYF.

This rearrangement joins TRBV5-5 to TRBJ2-5; 7 bases map to TRBD1. V lost 4 bases and J lost 1; bases outside the gene matches: 13. The CDR3 is made up of 17 amino acids. The germline V gene has CDR1 SGHKS and CDR2 YYEKEE (reference sequence). The CDR3 DNA reads TGTGCCAGCAGCCTCGGTTTAAGTGGACAGGTCCAAGAGACCCAGTACTTC. Its protein is CASSLGLSGQVQETQYF.

In its sample, this clone was seen once. The chain couples TRBV19 to TRBJ2-7; 12 nucleotides line up with TRBD2. The CDR3 spans 15 residues. Germline CDR1 LNHDA, CDR2 SQIVND (reference sequence). Germline trimming cut 7 bases from V and 2 bases from J; bases unmatched to any gene: 6. The CDR3, as DNA: TGTGCCAGTACCCAGACTAGCGGGAGCACCTACGAGCAGTACTTC. This codes for CASTQTSGSTYEQYF.

V and J are TRBV6-5 and TRBJ1-3; maybe TRBD1 (5 bases). V was shortened by 0 bases and J by 3 bases, with 12 bases between the two germline ends. This CDR3 contains 16 residues. Germline CDR1 reads MNHEY; CDR2 reads SVGAGI. The CDR3, as DNA: TGTGCCAGCAGTTACTCCTGGGGCATCGGTGGAAACACCATATATTTT. This translates into CASSYSWGIGGNTIYF.

V usage is TRBV6-5 and J usage is TRBJ2-7, with 7 bases aligning to TRBD1. Germline values: CDR1 MNHEY, CDR2 SVGAGI. After removal of 5 bases from V and 6 bases from J, the junction contained 4 bases not matched to a gene. This CDR3 has 12 residues. Here the CDR3 reads CASSSPGGEQYF. CDR3 DNA: TGTGCCAGCAGTAGTCCAGGGGGCGAGCAGTACTTC.

The V gene is TRBV5-1, the J gene TRBJ2-5, with D uncertain. This CDR3 comprises 14 residues. The ends were cut back, 3 bases at V and 2 bases at J, with 11 bases in the middle. Germline loops: CDR1 SGHRS, CDR2 YFSETQ. CDR3 protein: CASSWQAEQETQYF. DNA for the CDR3: TGCGCCAGCAGCTGGCAGGCTGAGCAAGAGACCCAGTACTTC.

This sequence joins TRBV19 and TRBJ2-3, with 14 bases lining up with TRBD2. The germline V gene has CDR1 LNHDA and CDR2 SQIVND (reference sequence). V was pared by 4 bases and J by 2 bases, with 5 bases of the junction left unmatched. The CDR3 covers 17 residues. CDR3 DNA sequence: TGTGCCAGTAGTAAAAGGACTAGCGGGAGGTCCACAGATACGCAGTATTTT. Its protein product is CASSKRTSGRSTDTQYF.

V and J are TRBV10-3 and TRBJ2-1; 7 nucleotides align to TRBD2. In germline, CDR1 is ENHRY, CDR2 SYGVKD. Trimming removed 4 bases from V and 7 bases from J; junction bases left unmatched: 10. The CDR3 extends over 15 amino acids. The CDR3 region is CAISGSGEGRNEQFF. Here the CDR3 DNA reads TGTGCCATCAGTGGGTCTGGGGAGGGCAGGAATGAGCAGTTCTTC.

The chain is built from TRBV5-1 and TRBJ1-5; no reliable D call. Germline V gene lookup returns CDR1 SGHRS and CDR2 YFSETQ. The CDR3 has 13 residues. Trimming pared 4 bases from V and 4 bases from J, leaving 9 bases between. The CDR3 coding sequence is TGCGCCAGCAGCCAGGTTGGGAATCAGCCCCAGCATTTT. It yields the protein CASSQVGNQPQHF.

V usage is TRBV7-2 and J usage is TRBJ2-7, with 8 nucleotides matching TRBD2. From germline, CDR1 is SGHTA and CDR2 FQGNSA. Unmatched junction bases numbered 1, after V lost 0 bases and J lost 0 bases. The CDR3 loop spans 15 amino acids. The CDR3 bases are TGTGCCAGCAGCTTAGCCGGGACTAGCTCCTACGAGCAGTACTTC. Protein sequence: CASSLAGTSSYEQYF.

This chain uses TRBV9 with TRBJ2-2; possible D gene TRBD2, 6 bases. Germline values: CDR1 SGDLS, CDR2 YYNGEE. The V and J ends lost 0 bases and 7 bases respectively, with 13 bases between them. The CDR3 totals 15 residues. CDR3 sequence reads: CASSVDGRGGGELFF. The CDR3 DNA reads TGTGCCAGCAGCGTAGACGGGAGAGGTGGCGGGGAGCTGTTTTTT.

The chain employs TRBV29-1 and TRBJ2-2, with 7 bases aligning to TRBD1. CDR1 is SQVTM and CDR2 is ANQGSEA in the germline V gene. This CDR3 has 14 residues. V was clipped by 3 bases and J by 1 base; unmatched bases: 2. CDR3 sequence: CSVDRTGNTGELFF. CDR3 coding DNA: TGCAGCGTTGATAGGACAGGGAACACCGGGGAGCTGTTTTTT.

The chain recombines TRBV7-3 with TRBJ2-1; 14 bases line up with TRBD2. Germline V lookup: CDR1 SGHTA, CDR2 FQGTGA. The CDR3 is 15 amino acids. Trimming removed 5 bases from V and 9 bases from J; junction bases left unmatched: 6. The CDR3 coding sequence is TGTGCCAGCAGCCCCCCGGGACTAGCGGGGGTTGAGCAGTTCTTC. Its translation: CASSPPGLAGVEQFF.

The chain couples TRBV9 to TRBJ1-4, with D possibly matching TRBD1 (5 bases). The V and J ends lost 0 bases and 5 bases respectively, with 11 bases between them. Germline CDR1 is SGDLS and CDR2 is YYNGEE. This CDR3 comprises 15 residues. CDR3 sequence: CASSVGGHDNEKLFF. The CDR3 coding sequence is TGTGCCAGCAGCGTAGGAGGACACGACAATGAAAAACTGTTTTTT.

This clone was counted once. V is TRBV5-1 and J is TRBJ1-4; TRBD1 matches 9 bases. The CDR3 is 15 amino acids. Germline lookup yields CDR1 SGHRS and CDR2 YFSETQ. Trimming removed 0 bases from V and 7 bases from J; junction bases left unmatched: 4. The DNA for the CDR3 is TGCGCCAGCAGCTTGGGGGACAGGGATACTGAAAAACTGTTTTTT. Its translation: CASSLGDRDTEKLFF.

The rearrangement uses TRBV7-9 and TRBJ2-5; TRBD1 aligns across 10 bases. Germline V gives CDR1 SEHNR, CDR2 FQNEAQ (reference sequence). J lost 4 bases, V lost 4 bases, and 9 bases had no gene match. The CDR3 covers 16 residues. CDR3 residues: CASSWLGRDRGETQYF. DNA for the CDR3: TGTGCCAGCAGCTGGTTAGGCCGGGACAGGGGAGAGACCCAGTACTTC.

CDR3 in DNA: TGTGCCAGTACCCTAGCGGGTCGGGGTGAAAAACTGTTTTTT. Translating it yields CASTLAGRGEKLFF. V is TRBV19 and J is TRBJ1-4; no reliable D call. Germline V gives CDR1 LNHDA, CDR2 SQIVND (reference sequence). The CDR3 runs 14 residues. V lost 7 bases and J lost 7, with 16 bases in between.

The sample holds one count of this clone. The chain is built from TRBV6-6 and TRBJ2-3; D is possibly TRBD2 (6 bases). The V and J ends lost 0 bases and 5 bases respectively, with 9 bases between them. This CDR3 has 14 residues. The germline V gene has CDR1 MNHNY and CDR2 SVGAGI (reference sequence). The CDR3 DNA reads TGTGCCAGCAGTTACTCGAGGGGAGGAGATACGCAGTATTTT. Amino acid sequence: CASSYSRGGDTQYF.

There are a few counts of this clone. CDR3 bases: TGTGCCAGCAGCCGTTACGGGACCTACGAGCAGTACTTC. Its translation: CASSRYGTYEQYF. J is TRBJ2-7 and V is TRBV7-6, with D perhaps TRBD2 (5 bases). Looked up from germline, CDR1 is SGHVS and CDR2 is FNYEAQ. This CDR3 has 13 residues. Trimming took 5 bases from V and 2 from J, leaving 10 bases between them.

This clone turned up a few times. This sequence joins TRBV3-1 (or the pseudogene TRBV3-2) and TRBJ2-5, with D tentatively TRBD1 (5 bases). V lost 4 bases and J lost 9, with 24 bases in between. CDR3 length: 16 residues. Looked up from germline, CDR1 is LGHDT and CDR2 is YNNKEL (reference sequence). CDR3 in DNA: TGTGCCAGCAGCCTTTCGGACACCGTTCCCTTGTTTGCCCAGTACTTC. Its protein is CASSLSDTVPLFAQYF.

CDR3 amino acids: CASSESGYEFF. CDR3 coding DNA: TGTGCCAGCAGTGAATCAGGGTACGAGTTCTTC. The rearrangement joins TRBV2 to TRBJ2-1; perhaps TRBD1 as D (5 bases). V gave up 2 bases and J gave up 14 bases, with 10 bases separating them. This CDR3 has 11 residues. Germline V gene lookup returns CDR1 SNHLY and CDR2 FYNNEI. Looking up the rest from reference TRBV2 and TRBJ2-1 gives the full variable domain: EPEVTQTPSHQVTQMGQEVILRCVPISNHLYFYWYRQILGQKVEFLVSFYNNEISEKSEIFDDQFSVERPDGSNFTLKIRSTKLEDSAMYFCASSESGYEFFGPGTRLTVL.

The chain links TRBV3-1 (or the pseudogene TRBV3-2) to TRBJ2-2, with a weak D call TRBD2 (7 bases). Germline CDR1 and CDR2: LGHDT and YNNKEL (reference sequence). The CDR3 contains 16 residues. With 4 bases removed from V and 3 bases from J, the gap between germline ends came to 15 bases. For the CDR3, the DNA is TGTGCCAGCAGCCGAAGGGGGGGCGCGGACACCGGGGAGCTGTTTTTT. It specifies CASSRRGGADTGELFF.

The CDR3 nucleotides are TGTGCTAGTGGTTTGGGACTAGCGGGGGGGAGGGATACGCAGTATTTT. Translating gives CASGLGLAGGRDTQYF. V is TRBV12-5 and J is TRBJ2-3, with 14 bases matching TRBD2. Germline lookup yields CDR1 LGHNT and CDR2 FRNRAP. This CDR3 region has 16 residues. V shed 1 base and J 6 bases; nucleotides not matched to a gene: 3.

The chain employs TRBV7-8 and TRBJ2-7; 10 bases agree with TRBD2. The CDR3 is made up of 17 amino acids. Germline loops: CDR1 SGHVS, CDR2 FQNEAQ. The trim removed 8 bases at V and 5 bases at J, leaving 18 bases unmatched. The CDR3 DNA is TGTGCCAGCGGCCTAACAGTGAATAGCGGGAGGATCCACGAGCAGTACTTC. It is translated as CASGLTVNSGRIHEQYF.

The V gene is TRBV19, the J gene TRBJ1-5, with TRBD1 matching 7 bases. V dropped 5 bases and J dropped 3; count of bases not matched to a gene: 10. CDR1 is LNHDA, CDR2 SQIVND, per germline (reference sequence). The CDR3 has 16 residues. The CDR3 DNA sequence: TGTGCCAGTAGTGACCGGGACAGAGCGGACAATCAGCCCCAGCATTTT. Protein: CASSDRDRADNQPQHF.

The rearrangement joins TRBV24-1 to TRBJ2-1, with TRBD1 matching 9 bases. The germline gives CDR1 KGHDR, CDR2 SFDVKD. CDR3 length equals 15 residues. After removal of 4 bases from V and 4 bases from J, the junction contained 4 bases not matched to a gene. The CDR3 spells CATSETGGLYNEQFF. In nucleotides, the CDR3 is TGTGCCACCAGTGAGACAGGGGGTCTGTACAATGAGCAGTTCTTC.

V gene TRBV19 combines with J gene TRBJ1-5, with 7 bases lining up with TRBD1. Germline-derived CDR1 and CDR2 are LNHDA and SQIVND (reference sequence). The CDR3 has 15 amino acids. V lost 1 base to trimming and J lost 3 bases; unmatched junction nucleotides: 3. In nucleotides, the CDR3 is TGTGCCAGTAGTATAGGAACAGGGGCCAATCAGCCCCAGCATTTT. It specifies CASSIGTGANQPQHF.

The J gene is TRBJ2-1, the V gene TRBV5-1; 10 bases match TRBD1. The CDR3 length is 15 residues. Germline V lookup: CDR1 SGHRS, CDR2 YFSETQ. Trimming at V came to 4 bases and at J to 7 bases, leaving 8 bases not matched to a gene. CDR3 in amino acids: CASSVSPGQGNEQFF. CDR3 coding DNA: TGCGCCAGCAGCGTATCCCCGGGACAGGGGAATGAGCAGTTCTTC.

This chain connects TRBV28 to TRBJ2-7; the D gene is possibly TRBD1 (6 bases). The CDR3 has 15 residues. Trimming stripped 5 bases from V and 4 bases from J, with 18 bases between. Germline V lookup: CDR1 MDHEN, CDR2 SYDVKM. Here the CDR3 DNA reads TGTGCCAGCAGTCCCCCCCGACAGGTGGTGTACGAGCAGTACTTC. Translated: CASSPPRQVVYEQYF.

The chain uses TRBV5-1 and TRBJ2-3, with D possibly matching TRBD1 (6 bases). Germline assignment: CDR1 SGHRS and CDR2 YFSETQ. There are 15 residues in the CDR3. Trimming removed 4 bases at V and 2 bases at J, with 14 bases between. The CDR3 sequence: CASSPDSRPTDTQYF. The DNA of the CDR3 is TGCGCCAGCAGCCCGGACAGTCGGCCCACAGATACGCAGTATTTT.